A selection of T cell receptor beta chains follows, all from one sample in a study of naive and memory T cell subsets. TCRdb processed the 5' RACE reads anew with MiXCR; each CDR3 protein has one entry. The sample has roughly 62,000 distinct CDR3 sequences; approximately 8% are singletons. The receptors derive from a female donor in good health. The CDR3 runs from the conserved cysteine through the conserved F or W. Fields, in order: V gene, clone size, J gene, D gene, CDR3 protein, CDR3 DNA. A D gene is named only where the DNA matches it firmly. A row's size may be missing; if present it is once, few, many or a size class.

>TRBV2|many|TRBJ1-1|NA
CASSGQYTEAFF
TGTGCCAGCTCAGGACAGTACACTGAAGCTTTCTTT
>TRBV15|many|TRBJ1-5|NA
CATSSFGSSYQPQHF
TGTGCCACCAGCAGCTTCGGCTCTTCCTATCAGCCCCAGCATTTT
>TRBV28|NA|TRBJ2-7|NA
CASSLGHLLVEQYF
TGTGCCAGCAGTTTAGGGCACCTCCTAGTCGAGCAGTACTTC
>TRBV29-1|many|TRBJ1-1|NA
CSVPRGQGDTEAFF
TGCAGCGTTCCACGGGGGCAGGGCGACACTGAAGCTTTCTTT
>TRBV19|many|TRBJ1-3|TRBD1
CASNPRDSSGNTIYF
TGTGCCAGTAACCCCAGGGACAGCTCTGGAAACACCATATATTTT
>TRBV29-1|NA|TRBJ1-2|NA
CSVEANGGYTF
TGCAGCGTTGAAGCCAACGGGGGCTACACCTTC
>TRBV29-1|few|TRBJ2-5|NA
CSAGFSGETQYF
TGCAGCGCCGGGTTTAGCGGAGAGACCCAGTACTTC
>TRBV4-1|NA|TRBJ1-1|NA
CASSHQGGTEAFF
TGCGCCAGCAGCCACCAGGGTGGCACTGAAGCTTTCTTT
>TRBV4-2|few|TRBJ2-1|TRBD2
CASSEAIAGLVIEQFF
TGTGCCAGCAGCGAAGCTATAGCGGGCCTCGTCATTGAGCAGTTCTTC
>TRBV28|NA|TRBJ2-7|NA
CASSLARDRTSSYEQYF
TGTGCCAGCAGTTTAGCTCGCGACAGAACTTCCTCCTACGAGCAGTACTTC
>TRBV11-2|few|TRBJ1-4|NA
CASSFGRNEKLFF
TGTGCCAGCAGCTTTGGACGGAATGAAAAACTGTTTTTT
>TRBV18|many|TRBJ1-5|NA
CASSSALDQPQHF
TGTGCCAGCTCATCCGCACTAGATCAGCCCCAGCATTTT
>TRBV28|few|TRBJ2-3|NA
CASSLNGVTQYF
TGTGCCAGCAGTTTAAATGGTGTTACGCAGTATTTT
>TRBV5-1|NA|TRBJ1-1|NA
CASRETSRRGSYGLGGEAFF
TGCGCCAGCAGGGAAACTTCTCGAAGGGGTTCTTACGGCTTGGGTGGGGAAGCTTTCTTT
>TRBV12-3/TRBV12-4|few|TRBJ2-4|NA
CASSSPRTYPQNIQYF
TGTGCCAGCAGTTCACCCCGGACCTACCCACAAAACATTCAGTACTTC
>TRBV27|NA|TRBJ2-2|TRBD1
CASRGRTGLNTGELFF
TGTGCCAGCAGGGGACGGACAGGGTTGAACACCGGGGAGCTGTTTTTT
>TRBV29-1|many|TRBJ2-5|NA
CSVEGETQYF
TGCAGCGTTGAGGGAGAGACCCAGTACTTC
>TRBV5-1|few|TRBJ2-5|TRBD2
CASSVGLADQETQYF
TGCGCCAGCAGCGTGGGACTAGCGGACCAAGAGACCCAGTACTTC
>TRBV20-1|few|TRBJ2-7|TRBD1
CSARDQWQGADYEQYF
TGCAGTGCTAGAGATCAATGGCAGGGGGCGGACTACGAGCAGTACTTC
>TRBV3-1|few|TRBJ1-5|NA
CASSQGAGRIQPQHF
TGTGCCAGCAGCCAAGGGGCAGGGCGGATACAGCCCCAGCATTTT
>TRBV28|NA|TRBJ2-1|TRBD2
CASSLGLGGYNEQFF
TGTGCCAGCAGTTTGGGACTGGGGGGGTACAATGAGCAGTTCTTC
>TRBV28|few|TRBJ2-1|NA
CASRQRLSAKGRHNEQFF
TGTGCCAGCAGGCAAAGACTTAGCGCAAAGGGCCGCCACAATGAGCAGTTCTTC
>TRBV21-1|many|TRBJ2-2|NA
CASSPSGGNTGELFF
TGTGCCAGCAGCCCGTCAGGGGGTAACACCGGGGAGCTGTTTTTT
>TRBV6-5|NA|TRBJ1-2|NA
CASSYSEAYGYTF
TGTGCCAGCAGTTATTCCGAAGCCTATGGCTACACCTTC
>TRBV3-1|many|TRBJ1-2|NA
CASSQEFRGRGYTF
TGTGCCAGCAGCCAAGAGTTCCGGGGACGTGGCTACACCTTC
>TRBV7-9|NA|TRBJ2-3|TRBD2
CASQGGGTDTQYF
TGTGCCAGCCAGGGAGGGGGCACAGATACGCAGTATTTT
>TRBV10-3|NA|TRBJ2-3|TRBD2
CAISETSGRTDTQYF
TGTGCCATCAGTGAGACTAGCGGGAGGACAGATACGCAGTATTTT
>TRBV12-3/TRBV12-4|NA|TRBJ2-2|NA
CANQKNTGELFF
TGTGCCAACCAGAAGAACACCGGGGAGCTGTTTTTT
>TRBV7-2|few|TRBJ2-1|NA
CASSLGRTTGDNEQFF
TGTGCCAGCAGCTTAGGCCGAACTACCGGGGACAATGAGCAGTTCTTC
>TRBV12-3/TRBV12-4|NA|TRBJ1-1|NA
CASSHRDNAFF
TGTGCCAGCAGTCACAGGGATAACGCTTTCTTT
>TRBV6-1|NA|TRBJ1-2|TRBD1
CASSEAISGGRYGYTF
TGTGCCAGCAGTGAAGCCATCTCAGGGGGCAGATATGGCTACACCTTC
>TRBV7-9|many|TRBJ1-1|NA
CASSLARFGGNTEAFF
TGTGCCAGCAGCTTAGCTCGATTCGGAGGGAACACTGAAGCTTTCTTT
>TRBV29-1|NA|TRBJ2-1|NA
CSVERGLLNEQFF
TGCAGCGTTGAGCGGGGGCTCCTCAATGAGCAGTTCTTC
>TRBV30|NA|TRBJ2-3|TRBD2
CAWSEGASGSLNTQYF
TGTGCCTGGAGTGAGGGGGCTAGCGGGAGTTTAAATACGCAGTATTTT
>TRBV6-5|many|TRBJ1-5|NA
CASSPGWGRQPQHF
TGTGCCAGCAGTCCCGGGTGGGGCAGGCAGCCCCAGCATTTT
>TRBV12-3/TRBV12-4|NA|TRBJ2-7|NA
CASSFGSSYEQYF
TGTGCCAGCAGTTTTGGGAGCTCCTACGAGCAGTACTTC
>TRBV7-9|few|TRBJ1-1|NA
CASSGLLGPAFF
TGTGCCAGCAGCGGATTGCTCGGGCCAGCTTTCTTT